This entry lists 20 T cell receptor beta chains sequenced from one sample in a study of blood T cells in healthy people across ages. Next came a second PCR, run for about 7 to 12 cycles, which used a sample-barcoded 5' primer along with a J-beta primer mix. TCRdb passed the 5' RACE reads through MiXCR, listing each CDR3 protein once. The sample lists approximately 800,000 distinct CDR3 sequences, roughly 25% occurring once. The sample was also reused in another study, on T cells of mothers and their children.

The sample was blood. Source of these receptors: a boy between 10 and 17 years old in good health.

The chain combines TRBV11-2 with TRBJ2-3; no definite D call. V lost 5 bases and J 7 bases, leaving 10 bases between the germline ends. The CDR3 length is 12 residues. Germline CDR1 reads SGHAT; CDR2 reads FQNNGV. The CDR3: CASSPARHTQYF. The CDR3 bases are TGTGCCAGCAGCCCCGCGAGGCATACGCAGTATTTT.

This clonotype was detected a few times. This chain connects TRBV12-3 or TRBV12-4 to TRBJ2-7; 8 bases are shared with TRBD1. This CDR3 is built from 14 residues. V was pared by 5 bases and J by 3 bases, with 6 bases of the junction left unmatched. The CDR3 sequence is CASSQDRENYEQYF. The CDR3 nucleotides are TGTGCCAGCAGTCAGGACAGGGAAAACTACGAGCAGTACTTC.

The V gene is TRBV5-5, the J gene TRBJ2-3; D is possibly TRBD2 (5 bases). This CDR3 is built from 16 residues. Trimming removed 1 base from V and 4 bases from J, with 16 bases in between. From germline, CDR1 is SGHKS and CDR2 YYEKEE (reference sequence). The CDR3 loop is CASSLFTGLAADTQYF. CDR3 bases: TGTGCCAGCAGCTTGTTTACGGGCCTAGCAGCAGATACGCAGTATTTT.

In the case of this clonotype: At one boundary the junction diverges from the germline segment, which might be a read error. The chain employs TRBV3-1 and TRBJ2-5; 8 bases align to TRBD2. The germline CDR1 and CDR2 sequences are LGHDT and YNNKEL (reference sequence). The CDR3 spans 13 residues. The CDR3 nucleotides read TGTGCCAGCGGCCAAGATTCTGCGGGGGGCGAGTACTTC. It codes for CASGQDSAGGEYF.

V is TRBV28 and J is TRBJ1-4; D is perhaps TRBD1 (5 bases). The CDR3 has 16 amino acids. In germline, CDR1 is MDHEN, CDR2 SYDVKM. Trimming removed 6 bases from V and 1 base from J, with 15 bases in between. This CDR3 is CASSTGGIVTNEKLFF. CDR3 coding DNA: TGTGCCAGCAGCACAGGAGGGATCGTAACTAATGAAAAACTGTTTTTT.

The sample holds a few counts of this clonotype. The chain joins TRBV25-1 to TRBJ2-5, with 9 bases matching TRBD2. The CDR3 is 16 residues long. Trimming removed 3 bases from V and 4 bases from J; junction bases left unmatched: 9. CDR1 and CDR2 from the germline V gene are MGHDK and SYGVNS. CDR3 region: CASSESSGGWGETQYF. In nucleotides, the CDR3 is TGTGCCAGCAGTGAGAGTAGCGGGGGCTGGGGAGAGACCCAGTACTTC.

The chain uses TRBV29-1 and TRBJ2-5; 8 bases are shared with TRBD2. Trimming at V came to 2 bases and at J to 5 bases, leaving 4 bases not matched to a gene. The CDR3 contains 13 residues. From germline, CDR1 is SQVTM and CDR2 ANQGSEA. The CDR3 DNA is TGCAGCGTTGAAAGACGGGAGGGGGAGACCCAGTACTTC. This codes for CSVERREGETQYF.

The chain recombines TRBV18 with TRBJ2-7, with D perhaps TRBD2 (5 bases). This CDR3 spans 15 amino acids. V was pared by 4 bases and J by 6 bases, with 19 bases between. The germline CDR1 and CDR2 sequences are KGHSH and LQKENI. CDR3 DNA: TGTGCCAGCTCACTTGAGATAGGTGGTAGCGTCGAGCAGTACTTC. Amino acids: CASSLEIGGSVEQYF.

This clonotype was detected a few times. The chain has TRBV29-1 and TRBJ1-1; 7 nucleotides match TRBD1. Trimming took 7 bases from V and 1 from J; bases not matched to a gene: 6. Germline CDR1 SQVTM, CDR2 ANQGSEA. This CDR3 has 13 residues. CDR3 sequence (DNA): TGCAGCGCCGTGGGACAGACGAACACTGAAGCTTTCTTT. The encoded protein is CSAVGQTNTEAFF.

The V gene is TRBV2, the J gene TRBJ2-2; tentative D call: TRBD1 (7 bases). V was pared by 6 bases and J by 1 base, with 15 bases between. Germline V gene lookup returns CDR1 SNHLY and CDR2 FYNNEI. The CDR3 is 16 amino acids. CDR3 loop: CASREGAAGNTGELFF. For the CDR3, the DNA is TGTGCCAGCAGGGAGGGGGCTGCGGGGAACACCGGGGAGCTGTTTTTT. The full variable domain, its missing parts supplied by reference TRBV2 and TRBJ2-2, is EPEVTQTPSHQVTQMGQEVILRCVPISNHLYFYWYRQILGQKVEFLVSFYNNEISEKSEIFDDQFSVERPDGSNFTLKIRSTKLEDSAMYFCASREGAAGNTGELFFGEGSRLTVL.

In its sample, this clonotype was seen a few times. This rearrangement joins TRBV12-3 or TRBV12-4 to TRBJ2-5, with a tentative D call TRBD1 (5 bases). CDR3 length equals 13 residues. V was cut by 2 bases and J by 5 bases, with 9 bases left in between. CDR3 protein: CASSLQGRETQYF. The CDR3 bases are TGTGCCAGCAGTTTACAGGGTCGGGAGACCCAGTACTTC.

The chain combines TRBV6-1 with TRBJ2-5, with D unclear. Germline V gene lookup returns CDR1 MNHNS and CDR2 SASEGT. The CDR3 is 14 amino acids. Deletions cut 3 bases from V and 1 base from J, with 9 bases between. The CDR3 loop reads CASSDQHFQETQYF. CDR3 nucleotide sequence: TGTGCCAGCAGTGACCAGCACTTCCAAGAGACCCAGTACTTC.

The sample holds a few counts of this clonotype. V and J are TRBV7-2 and TRBJ2-2; no clear D. There are 16 residues in the CDR3. Trimming took off 4 bases at V and 0 bases at J, with 12 bases between the two ends. The germline V gene encodes CDR1 SGHTA and CDR2 FQGNSA. The CDR3 reads CASSSWGLANTGELFF. The CDR3 region has the DNA TGTGCCAGCAGCTCCTGGGGATTGGCGAACACCGGGGAGCTGTTTTTT.

The V gene is TRBV4-1, the J gene TRBJ2-1; the D gene is possibly TRBD2 (5 bases). This CDR3 is built from 17 residues. V was pared by 4 bases and J by 4 bases, with 20 bases between. Germline assignment: CDR1 MGHRA and CDR2 YSYEKL. Here the CDR3 reads CASSPPRASPKYNEQFF. The CDR3 DNA sequence: TGCGCCAGCAGCCCACCCCGAGCTAGCCCGAAATACAATGAGCAGTTCTTC.

This clonotype came up once. One end of the junction is discordant with germline, which a read error may explain. The chain recombines TRBV11-2 with TRBJ2-5; D possibly corresponds to TRBD2 (5 bases). CDR3 length: 13 residues. Germline V gene data show CDR1 as SGHAT and CDR2 as FQNNGV. DNA for the CDR3: TGTGCCAGCAGCTTAGATCTCGAGGCTAGCTCATTCTTC. It encodes CASSLDLEASSFF.

This clonotype was observed many times. The chain couples TRBV12-3 or TRBV12-4 to TRBJ1-1; tentative D call: TRBD1 (6 bases). The ends were cut back, 5 bases at V and 6 bases at J, with 16 bases in the middle. CDR3 length equals 14 residues. The CDR3 region has the DNA TGTGCCAGCAGTACCAAAACAGGGATCGCTGAAGCTTTCTTT. This codes for CASSTKTGIAEAFF.

This chain connects TRBV4-1 to TRBJ1-1; D not certain. The CDR3 totals 15 residues. Trimming took off 0 bases at V and 5 bases at J, with 13 bases between the two ends. Germline V gives CDR1 MGHRA, CDR2 YSYEKL. Here the CDR3 DNA reads TGCGCCAGCAGCCAAGATCGAGGGAGTAGGACTGAAGCTTTCTTT. This encodes CASSQDRGSRTEAFF.

This CDR3 is CSVVGARGEEKLFF. Written as DNA, the CDR3 is TGCAGCGTCGTCGGGGCCAGGGGGGAGGAAAAACTGTTTTTT. This chain joins TRBV29-1 and TRBJ1-4; TRBD1 matches at 7 bases. This CDR3 contains 14 residues. V lost 6 bases to trimming and J lost 8 bases; unmatched junction nucleotides: 12. Germline CDR1 SQVTM, CDR2 ANQGSEA.

This clonotype was counted between two and nine times. This chain connects TRBV28 to TRBJ1-2; D remains unclear. The CDR3 contains 15 residues. Germline CDR1 reads MDHEN; CDR2 reads SYDVKM. V lost 5 bases to trimming and J lost 4 bases, with 17 bases between them. The CDR3 is CASSSGPADGYGYTF. The CDR3 DNA reads TGTGCCAGCAGTAGCGGCCCCGCGGATGGCTATGGCTACACCTTC.

This chain's CDR3 is CASSPTPTIDGPWEKLFF. Here the CDR3 DNA reads TGTGCCAGCAGTCCTACCCCGACCATTGACGGACCATGGGAAAAACTGTTTTTT. The V call is TRBV27, the J call TRBJ1-4; no clear D. CDR3 size: 18 residues. Germline values: CDR1 MNHEY, CDR2 SMNVEV (reference sequence). Trimming stripped 5 bases from V and 8 bases from J, with 27 bases between.